This T cell receptor beta chain originates from a study of PD-L1 blockade in urothelial cancer (dated by TCRdb to 2015 to 2018). Regarding the research as a whole: All patients started therapy around 2014 and received atezolizumab 1,200 mg intravenously every 3 weeks. About 90% of the roughly 30 patients were males with bladder-origin urothelial cancer, and about 60% of the 29 reported a prior smoking history. An ECOG performance status of 0 or 1 was recorded for the patients, and 0 to 3 prior chemotherapy regimens had been received by the patients. Blood samples were analyzed at two time points: 3 weeks after treatment start (second dose) and 6 weeks after treatment start. A median of roughly 140,000 T cells and tens of thousands of unique TCRs was obtained from blood samples, and a median clonality of approximately 0.08 was observed. An exploratory multi-omic analysis was conducted of the somatic, immune and clinical correlates of response to PD-L1 blockade with atezolizumab in urothelial cancer. TCR sequencing covered pretreatment tumor samples and matched, serially collected peripheral blood taken before and after atezolizumab treatment. Durable clinical benefit was defined as a progression-free survival longer than 6 months, and TCR features were additionally tested against progression-free survival and overall survival. In the same patients who had TCR sequencing, pretreatment tumors also underwent whole exome sequencing and RNA sequencing. Under 10 patients reached durable clinical benefit, while 20 to 25 patients did not. Pretreatment blood TCR-seq was available for under 35 patients, at least one posttreatment blood collection was obtained for about 24 patients, and tumor TCR-seq was available for about 24 patients.

For CDR1 and CDR2, the germline V gene lists MDHEN and SYDVKM. Including the terminal cysteine and phenylalanine, the CDR3 comprises 13 residues. Only the CDR3 portion is preserved as DNA: 39 bases, with reading frame beginning at the first base. V gives up 5 bases and J gives up 4 bases, and the segment between their germline ends measures 11 bases. Concerning this clone itself: No cognate antigen has been identified for it. It has no much larger one-base neighbor in the sample; base qualities were not kept.

Synthetic TCR analog templates were spiked into each PCR to estimate absolute template abundance from read counts. The immunoSEQ assay used bias-controlled V and J gene primers to amplify TCRbeta CDR3 regions from genomic DNA. Sequencing of rearranged TCRbeta segments was performed at approximately 20X coverage. The published analysis was carried out like this. Clustering was used to correct sequencing errors, and CDR3s were annotated against IMGT to assign V, D and J genes. Downstream analyses used only productive TCRbeta rearrangements and left out out-of-frame or stop-codon sequences. Clonality was computed as one minus Shannon entropy normalized by the log of the number of unique productive sequences. Fisher's exact test with Benjamini-Hochberg correction, using a cutoff of adjusted p below 0.01, was how clones that differed between time points or between blood and tumor were identified. TCRdb stores this immuneACCESS table with in-frame sequences only. Part of the clones is absent; in the studies checked, under half of the shortfall reflects unresolved V genes, and no reason is known for the rest. V and J calls and clone size are as listed in that table; D and trimming were resolved from the DNA. This sample has about 70,000 clones in its table, and about nine tenths of those were observed once. The top ten hold over 4% of the sample.

Per the publication, the time point label means: pretreatment peripheral blood. The cohort included 29 patients with locally advanced or metastatic urothelial carcinoma who were treated at Memorial Sloan Kettering on a trial protocol. Peripheral blood mononuclear cells were collected pretreatment and during treatment, with between 1 and 8 total time points obtained per patient. The Qiagen DNeasy Blood extraction kit was used to purify genomic DNA from total PBMCs and tumor samples. PBMCs were collected pretreatment and during treatment, and were isolated and stored as previously described. General conclusions and limits of the study: Because the sample size was small (n of about 27) and many of the analyses were exploratory, the results are meant to be hypothesis-generating. Improved progression-free and overall survival was found to be associated with pretreatment peripheral blood TCR clonality below the median. Among patients with durable benefit, tumor-associated TCR clones showed greater expansion in peripheral blood 3 weeks after treatment started (n of about 20, p = 0.022).

The chain is made from TRBV28 and TRBJ1-2; the D segment could be TRBD1, given 5 matching bases. Sample: PBMCs, taken around atezolizumab (anti-PD-L1) treatment. This clonotype was sampled from a man in his 70s with urothelial cancer. CDR3 protein: CASSLSGLYGYTF. The base sequence is TGTGCCAGCAGTCTGTCGGGACTCTATGGCTACACCTTC.